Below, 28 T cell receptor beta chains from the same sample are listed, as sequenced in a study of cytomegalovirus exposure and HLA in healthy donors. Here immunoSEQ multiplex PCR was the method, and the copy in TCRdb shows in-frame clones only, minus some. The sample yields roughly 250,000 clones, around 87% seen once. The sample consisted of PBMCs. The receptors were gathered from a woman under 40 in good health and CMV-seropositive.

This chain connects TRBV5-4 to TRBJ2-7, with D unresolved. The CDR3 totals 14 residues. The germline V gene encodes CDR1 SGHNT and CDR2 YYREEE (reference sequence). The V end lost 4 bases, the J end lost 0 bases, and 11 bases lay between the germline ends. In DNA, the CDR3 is TGTGCCAGCAGCAATTCCAGATTCTCCTACGAGCAGTACTTC. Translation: CASSNSRFSYEQYF.

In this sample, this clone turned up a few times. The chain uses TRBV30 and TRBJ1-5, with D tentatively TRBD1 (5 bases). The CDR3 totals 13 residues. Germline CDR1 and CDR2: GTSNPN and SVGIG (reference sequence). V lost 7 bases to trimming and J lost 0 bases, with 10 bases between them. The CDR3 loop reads CAFSGYSNQPQHF. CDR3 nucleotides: TGTGCCTTTTCAGGGTATAGCAATCAGCCCCAGCATTTT.

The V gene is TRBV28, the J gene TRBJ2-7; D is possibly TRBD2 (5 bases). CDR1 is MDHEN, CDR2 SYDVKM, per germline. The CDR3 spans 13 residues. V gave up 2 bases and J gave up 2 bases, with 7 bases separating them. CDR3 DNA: TGTGCCAGCAGTTTAGGACTTCCCTACGAGCAGTACTTC. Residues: CASSLGLPYEQYF.

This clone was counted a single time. The CDR3 DNA sequence: TGTGCCAGCAGCTTGGGGACTAGCGGACCTTACAATGAGCAGTTCTTC. Its protein is CASSLGTSGPYNEQFF. The V gene is TRBV7-3, the J gene TRBJ2-1; 11 bases are shared with TRBD2. J was trimmed by 4 bases and V by 3 bases; bases with no gene match: 5. CDR1 and CDR2 from the germline V gene are SGHTA and FQGTGA. The CDR3 runs 16 residues.

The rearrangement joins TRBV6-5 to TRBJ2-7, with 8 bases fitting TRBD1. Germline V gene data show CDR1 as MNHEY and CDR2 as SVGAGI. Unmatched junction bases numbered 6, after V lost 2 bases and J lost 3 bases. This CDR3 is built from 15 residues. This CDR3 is CASSYGAGGVYEQYF. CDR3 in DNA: TGTGCCAGCAGTTACGGGGCAGGGGGCGTCTACGAGCAGTACTTC.

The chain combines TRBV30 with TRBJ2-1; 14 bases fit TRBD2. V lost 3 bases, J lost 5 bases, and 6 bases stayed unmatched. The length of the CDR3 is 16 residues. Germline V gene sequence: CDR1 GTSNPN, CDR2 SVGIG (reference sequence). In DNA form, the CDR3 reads TGTGCCTGGAGGGGGGGGACTAGCGGGGGAAACAATGAGCAGTTCTTC. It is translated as CAWRGGTSGGNNEQFF.

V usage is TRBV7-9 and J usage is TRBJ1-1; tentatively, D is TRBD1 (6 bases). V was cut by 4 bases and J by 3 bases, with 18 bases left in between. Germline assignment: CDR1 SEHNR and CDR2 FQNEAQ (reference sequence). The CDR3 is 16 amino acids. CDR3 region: CASSSRTDRIDTEAFF. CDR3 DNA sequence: TGTGCCAGCAGCTCCCGGACGGACAGAATAGACACTGAAGCTTTCTTT.

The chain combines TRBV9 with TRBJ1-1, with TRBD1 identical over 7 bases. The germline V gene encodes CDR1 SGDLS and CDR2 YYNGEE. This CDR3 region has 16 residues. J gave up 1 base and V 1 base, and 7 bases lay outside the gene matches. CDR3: CASSVSGGQSNTEAFF. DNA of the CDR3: TGTGCCAGCAGCGTATCAGGGGGGCAGTCGAACACTGAAGCTTTCTTT. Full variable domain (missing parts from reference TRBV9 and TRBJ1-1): DSGVTQTPKHLITATGQRVTLRCSPRSGDLSVYWYQQSLDQGLQFLIQYYNGEERAKGNILERFSAQQFPDLHSELNLSSLELGDSALYFCASSVSGGQSNTEAFFGQGTRLTVV.

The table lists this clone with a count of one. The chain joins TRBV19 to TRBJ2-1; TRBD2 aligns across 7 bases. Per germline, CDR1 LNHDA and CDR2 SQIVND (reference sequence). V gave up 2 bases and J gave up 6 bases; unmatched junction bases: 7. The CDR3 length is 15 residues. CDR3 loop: CASSILASGSNEQFF. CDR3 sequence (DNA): TGTGCCAGTAGTATACTAGCTAGCGGCTCCAATGAGCAGTTCTTC. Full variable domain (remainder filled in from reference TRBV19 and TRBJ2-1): DGGITQSPKYLFRKEGQNVTLSCEQNLNHDAMYWYRQDPGQGLRLIYYSQIVNDFQKGDIAEGYSVSREKKESFPLTVTSAQKNPTAFYLCASSILASGSNEQFFGPGTRLTVL.

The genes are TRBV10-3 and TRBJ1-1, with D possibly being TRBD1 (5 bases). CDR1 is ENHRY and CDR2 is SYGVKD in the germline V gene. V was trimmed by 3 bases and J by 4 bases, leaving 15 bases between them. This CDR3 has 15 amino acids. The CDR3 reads CAISDMTATVTEAFF. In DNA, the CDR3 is TGTGCCATCAGTGACATGACAGCAACGGTCACTGAAGCTTTCTTT.

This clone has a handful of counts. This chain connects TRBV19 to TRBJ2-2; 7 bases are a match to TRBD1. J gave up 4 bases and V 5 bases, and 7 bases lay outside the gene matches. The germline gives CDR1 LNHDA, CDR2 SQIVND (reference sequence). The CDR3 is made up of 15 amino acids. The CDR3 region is CASSRLGTATGELFF. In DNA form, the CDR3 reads TGTGCCAGTAGTCGTCTCGGGACAGCCACCGGGGAGCTGTTTTTT.

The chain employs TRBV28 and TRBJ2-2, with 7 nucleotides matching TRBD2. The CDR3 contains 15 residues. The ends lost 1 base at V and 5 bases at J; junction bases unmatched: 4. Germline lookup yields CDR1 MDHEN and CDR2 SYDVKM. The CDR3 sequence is CASSLLWGGTGELFF. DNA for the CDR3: TGTGCCAGCAGTTTATTGTGGGGGGGGACCGGGGAGCTGTTTTTT. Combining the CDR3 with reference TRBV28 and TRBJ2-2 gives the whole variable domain DVKVTQSSRYLVKRTGEKVFLECVQDMDHENMFWYRQDPGLGLRLIYFSYDVKMKEKGDIPEGYSVSREKKERFSLILESASTNQTSMYLCASSLLWGGTGELFFGEGSRLTVL.

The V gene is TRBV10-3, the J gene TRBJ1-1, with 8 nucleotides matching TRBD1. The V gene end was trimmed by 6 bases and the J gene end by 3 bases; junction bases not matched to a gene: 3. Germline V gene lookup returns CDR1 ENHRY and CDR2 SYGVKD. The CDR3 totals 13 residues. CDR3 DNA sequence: TGTGCCATCAGCGAGACAGGGGACACTGAAGCTTTCTTT. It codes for CAISETGDTEAFF.

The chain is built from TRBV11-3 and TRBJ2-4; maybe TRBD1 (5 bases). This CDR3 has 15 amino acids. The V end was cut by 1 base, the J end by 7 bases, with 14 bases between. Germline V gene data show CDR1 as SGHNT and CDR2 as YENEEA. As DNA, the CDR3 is TGTGCCAGCAGCTTAGCAAGGGCCTCAGGGAACATTCAGTACTTC. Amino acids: CASSLARASGNIQYF.

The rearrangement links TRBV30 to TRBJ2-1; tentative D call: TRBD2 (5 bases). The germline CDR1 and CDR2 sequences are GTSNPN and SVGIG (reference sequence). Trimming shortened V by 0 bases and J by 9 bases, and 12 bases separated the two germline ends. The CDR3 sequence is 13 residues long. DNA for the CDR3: TGTGCCTGGAGTGTGCAGCGGCGAGGTGAGCAGTTCTTC. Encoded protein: CAWSVQRRGEQFF.

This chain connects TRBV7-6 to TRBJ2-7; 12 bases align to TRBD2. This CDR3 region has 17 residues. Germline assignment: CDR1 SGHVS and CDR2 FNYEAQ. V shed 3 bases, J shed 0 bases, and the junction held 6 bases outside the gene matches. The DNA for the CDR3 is TGTGCCAGCAGCTTCCCTAGCGGGAGGGTAAGCTCCTACGAGCAGTACTTC. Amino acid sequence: CASSFPSGRVSSYEQYF.

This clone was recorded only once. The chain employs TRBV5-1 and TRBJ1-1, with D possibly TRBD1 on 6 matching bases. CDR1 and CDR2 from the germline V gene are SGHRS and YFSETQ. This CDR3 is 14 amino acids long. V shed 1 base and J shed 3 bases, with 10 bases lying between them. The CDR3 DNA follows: TGCGCCAGCAGCTTGACAGGGCAAGACACTGAAGCTTTCTTT. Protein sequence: CASSLTGQDTEAFF.

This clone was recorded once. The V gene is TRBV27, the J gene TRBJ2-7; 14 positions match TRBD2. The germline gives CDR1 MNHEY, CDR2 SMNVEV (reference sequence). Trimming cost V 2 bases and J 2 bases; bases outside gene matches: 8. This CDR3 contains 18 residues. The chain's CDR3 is CASSLEGLAGVPTYEQYF. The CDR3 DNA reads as TGTGCCAGCAGTTTAGAGGGACTAGCGGGAGTCCCGACCTACGAGCAGTACTTC.

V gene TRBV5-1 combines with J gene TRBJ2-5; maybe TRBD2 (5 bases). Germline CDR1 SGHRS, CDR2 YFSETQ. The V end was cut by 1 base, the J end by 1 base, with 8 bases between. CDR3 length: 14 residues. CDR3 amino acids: CASSLSGVQETQYF. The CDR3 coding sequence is TGCGCCAGCAGCTTGTCCGGGGTCCAAGAGACCCAGTACTTC.

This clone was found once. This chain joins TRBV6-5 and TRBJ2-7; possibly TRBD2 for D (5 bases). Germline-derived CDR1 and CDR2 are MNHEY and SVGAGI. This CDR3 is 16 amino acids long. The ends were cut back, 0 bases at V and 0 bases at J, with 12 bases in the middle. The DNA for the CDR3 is TGTGCCAGCAGTTACTCGAAAGGGAGCCTCTCCTACGAGCAGTACTTC. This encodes CASSYSKGSLSYEQYF.

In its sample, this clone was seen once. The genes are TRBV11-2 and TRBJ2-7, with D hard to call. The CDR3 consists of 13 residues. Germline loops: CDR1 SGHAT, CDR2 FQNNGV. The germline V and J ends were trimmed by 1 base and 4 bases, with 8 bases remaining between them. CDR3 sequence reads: CASSLVSVYEQYF. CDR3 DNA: TGTGCCAGCAGCTTAGTATCCGTTTACGAGCAGTACTTC.

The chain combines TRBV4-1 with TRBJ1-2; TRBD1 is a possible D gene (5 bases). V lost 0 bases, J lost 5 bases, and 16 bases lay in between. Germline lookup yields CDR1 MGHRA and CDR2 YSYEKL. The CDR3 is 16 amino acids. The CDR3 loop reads CASSQEIRLGLYGYTF. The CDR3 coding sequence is TGCGCCAGCAGCCAAGAGATTCGTTTGGGGCTATATGGCTACACCTTC.

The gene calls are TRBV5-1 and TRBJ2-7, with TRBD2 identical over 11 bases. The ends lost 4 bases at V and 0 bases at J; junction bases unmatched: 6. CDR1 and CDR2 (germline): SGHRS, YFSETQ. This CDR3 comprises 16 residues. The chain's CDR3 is CASSPGLAGVSYEQYF. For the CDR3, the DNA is TGCGCCAGCAGCCCCGGACTAGCGGGTGTCTCCTACGAGCAGTACTTC.

The CDR3 spells CASSPTGGFSYEQYF. Here the CDR3 DNA reads TGTGCCAGCAGTCCAACAGGGGGGTTTTCCTACGAGCAGTACTTC. The chain joins TRBV6-6 to TRBJ2-7; 8 bases match TRBD1. V lost 5 bases and J lost 1; bases outside the gene matches: 7. The length of the CDR3 is 15 residues. Per germline, CDR1 MNHNY and CDR2 SVGAGI (reference sequence).

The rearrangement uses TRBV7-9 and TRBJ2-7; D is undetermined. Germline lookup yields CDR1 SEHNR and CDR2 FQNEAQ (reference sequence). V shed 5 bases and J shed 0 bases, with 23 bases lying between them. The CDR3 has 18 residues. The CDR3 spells CASSRTPTHLENSYEQYF. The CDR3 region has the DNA TGTGCCAGCAGCCGCACGCCGACACACCTTGAGAACTCCTACGAGCAGTACTTC.

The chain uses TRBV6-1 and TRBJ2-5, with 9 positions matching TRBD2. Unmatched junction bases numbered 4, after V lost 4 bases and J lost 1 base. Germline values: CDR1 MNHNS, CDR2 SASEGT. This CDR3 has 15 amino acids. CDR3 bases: TGTGCCAGCAGTGGGCTAGCGGGGTTCCAAGAGACCCAGTACTTC. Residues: CASSGLAGFQETQYF.

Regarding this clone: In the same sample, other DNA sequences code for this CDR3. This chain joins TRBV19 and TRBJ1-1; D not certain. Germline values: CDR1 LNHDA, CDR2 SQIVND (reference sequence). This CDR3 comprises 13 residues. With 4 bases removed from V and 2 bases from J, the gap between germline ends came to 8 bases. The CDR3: CASSTGVNTEAFF. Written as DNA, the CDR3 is TGTGCCAGTAGTACCGGGGTCAACACTGAAGCTTTCTTT.

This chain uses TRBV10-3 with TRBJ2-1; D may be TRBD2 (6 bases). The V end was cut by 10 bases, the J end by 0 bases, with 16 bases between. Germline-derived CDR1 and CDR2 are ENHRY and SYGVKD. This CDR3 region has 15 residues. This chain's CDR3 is CATTGEESSYNEQFF. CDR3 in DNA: TGTGCCACAACGGGGGAGGAGAGCTCCTACAATGAGCAGTTCTTC.